This entry lists 7 T cell receptor beta chains sequenced from one sample in a study of T cell changes during pregnancy in multiple sclerosis. Sequenced by immunoSEQ multiplex PCR; TCRdb stores in-frame clones only, minus some. Found here are some 56,000 clones, about 92% of them singletons; the top ten hold about 0.6%. Source: CD4+ T cells from peripheral blood mononuclear cells, taken after pregnancy. The receptors were sampled from a female donor with multiple sclerosis, enrolled in a pregnancy study.

This chain joins TRBV21-1 and TRBJ1-2; TRBD1, the table's D call, lacks a check against the DNA. TRBV21-1 is a recognized pseudogene. The CDR3 loop spans 14 amino acids. CDR3 bases: TGTGCCAGCAGCAAAAGGGGACAGAACTATGGCTACACCTTC. The encoded protein is CASSKRGQNYGYTF.

This chain uses TRBV7-2 with TRBJ1-2, with TRBD1 identical over 10 bases. V lost 3 bases and J lost 5; bases outside the gene matches: 6. The CDR3 consists of 15 residues. Germline V gene data show CDR1 as SGHTA and CDR2 as FQGNSA. As DNA, the CDR3 is TGTGCCAGCAGCTTCGGGACAGGGGTATCGTATGGCTACACCTTC. Translated, it gives CASSFGTGVSYGYTF.

The chain uses TRBV18 and TRBJ1-4; possibly TRBD1 for D (5 bases). The CDR3 loop spans 15 amino acids. Trimming shortened V by 2 bases and J by 5 bases, and 12 bases separated the two germline ends. Germline V lookup: CDR1 KGHSH, CDR2 LQKENI. The CDR3 spells CASSPLDRFNEKLFF. DNA for the CDR3: TGTGCCAGCTCACCATTAGACAGATTCAATGAAAAACTGTTTTTT.

This clone appeared a single time. The chain is built from TRBV20-1 and TRBJ2-5; 7 nucleotides line up with TRBD2. Trimming took 6 bases from V and 5 from J; bases not matched to a gene: 3. This CDR3 region has 11 residues. CDR1 is DFQATT, CDR2 SNEGSKA, per germline (reference sequence). Here the CDR3 reads CSALGGETQYF. CDR3 DNA sequence: TGCAGTGCATTGGGGGGGGAGACCCAGTACTTC.

This clone appeared once. This chain links TRBV11-3 with TRBJ1-3, with D perhaps TRBD1 (5 bases). Germline lookup yields CDR1 SGHNT and CDR2 YENEEA. This CDR3 contains 15 residues. With 5 bases removed from V and 2 bases from J, the gap between germline ends came to 13 bases. This CDR3 is CASSLSGRAGNTIYF. Written as DNA, the CDR3 is TGTGCCAGCAGCCTCTCAGGGAGGGCTGGAAACACCATATATTTT.

The gene calls are TRBV7-6 and TRBJ2-5, with 8 positions matching TRBD2. Trimming at V came to 4 bases and at J to 3 bases, leaving 19 bases not matched to a gene. Germline assignment: CDR1 SGHVS and CDR2 FNYEAQ. The CDR3 runs to 19 residues. CDR3 sequence: CASSYPAGVAGPKKETQYF. The CDR3 coding sequence is TGTGCCAGCAGCTACCCCGCAGGGGTAGCGGGGCCCAAGAAAGAGACCCAGTACTTC.

This clone is a singleton in its sample. This rearrangement joins TRBV10-3 to TRBJ1-6, with a weak D call TRBD1 (6 bases). With 6 bases removed from V and 4 bases from J, the gap between germline ends came to 13 bases. Germline CDR1 is ENHRY and CDR2 is SYGVKD. The CDR3 is 15 amino acids. CDR3 loop: CAISNREPYNSPLHF. The CDR3 region has the DNA TGTGCCATCAGCAACAGGGAACCTTATAATTCACCCCTCCACTTT.